The 20 T cell receptor beta chains given below trace back to one sample, sequenced in a study of shared clonotypes between healthy human individuals. Some clones are missing from TCRdb's copy, which holds only in-frame ones; the method was immunoSEQ multiplex PCR. This repertoire shows about 470,000 clones, around 75% found once; its top ten account for less than 15%. Input material: PBMCs. These receptors all come from a woman aged 40-49 years in good health. Some clones in this sample may be carry-over from other donors' samples.

This clone was observed a handful of times. The gene calls are TRBV9 and TRBJ2-7, with a weak D call TRBD1 (5 bases). V lost 0 bases and J lost 6, with 10 bases in between. The CDR3 consists of 13 residues. CDR1 is SGDLS, CDR2 YYNGEE, per germline. CDR3 protein: CASSVAIRGEQYF. The CDR3 DNA follows: TGTGCCAGCAGCGTAGCTATAAGGGGCGAGCAGTACTTC.

V gene TRBV4-2 combines with J gene TRBJ2-7; D remains ambiguous. CDR1 LGHNA and CDR2 YNFKEQ come from the germline V gene. CDR3 length: 16 amino acids. V lost 3 bases and J lost 1, with 16 bases in between. CDR3: CASSHSSELRSYEQYF. The CDR3 DNA reads as TGTGCCAGCAGCCATTCAAGCGAGCTTAGGTCCTACGAGCAGTACTTC.

This rearrangement joins TRBV5-6 to TRBJ1-2; a possible D gene is TRBD1 (5 bases). Germline V CDR1 and CDR2: SGHDT, YYEEEE. The V end lost 4 bases, the J end lost 8 bases, and 12 bases lay between the germline ends. The length of the CDR3 is 12 residues. The CDR3 bases are TGTGCCAGCAGCCCCTCGGGGGGGGGCTACACCTTC. Protein sequence: CASSPSGGGYTF. Variable domain in full (rest from reference TRBV5-6 and TRBJ1-2): DAGVTQSPTHLIKTRGQQVTLRCSPKSGHDTVSWYQQALGQGPQFIFQYYEEEERQRGNFPDRFSGHQFPNYSSELNVNALLLGDSALYLCASSPSGGGYTFGSGTRLTVV.

The CDR3 coding sequence is TGTGCCAGCAGTTACGGGGTGAACACTGAAGCTTTCTTT. Translating it yields CASSYGVNTEAFF. The rearrangement links TRBV28 to TRBJ1-1; no reliable D call. Germline V CDR1 and CDR2: MDHEN, SYDVKM. The CDR3 loop spans 13 amino acids. V lost 4 bases and J 0 bases, leaving 6 bases between the germline ends.

The chain couples TRBV7-8 to TRBJ2-7; 10 bases are shared with TRBD2. Germline CDR1 SGHVS, CDR2 FQNEAQ. The junction had 3 bases not matched to a gene; V was cut back by 0 bases and J by 4 bases. The CDR3 has 15 amino acids. The CDR3 DNA sequence: TGTGCCAGCAGCTTAGCAAGCGGGAGGGCTTACGAGCAGTACTTC. Its protein is CASSLASGRAYEQYF.

On this clone: This sample also contains other DNA sequences that code for the same CDR3. V gene TRBV9 combines with J gene TRBJ1-1; no definite D call. Germline V gene lookup returns CDR1 SGDLS and CDR2 YYNGEE. The CDR3 length is 14 residues. Trimming pared 0 bases from V and 2 bases from J, leaving 8 bases between. The CDR3 DNA follows: TGTGCCAGCAGCGTAGCGCCAGGTAACACTGAAGCTTTCTTT. This encodes CASSVAPGNTEAFF.

The chain employs TRBV10-3 and TRBJ2-2; 8 bases agree with TRBD2. This CDR3 comprises 20 residues. Germline V gives CDR1 ENHRY, CDR2 SYGVKD. The ends lost 3 bases at V and 2 bases at J; junction bases unmatched: 17. CDR3 nucleotide sequence: TGTGCCATCAGTGAACGACTAGCGACTATAGGTGGATTAAACACCGGGGAGCTGTTTTTT. Protein sequence: CAISERLATIGGLNTGELFF.

The gene calls are TRBV19 and TRBJ2-3, with no clear D. Germline V CDR1 and CDR2: LNHDA, SQIVND (reference sequence). V gave up 5 bases and J gave up 0 bases, with 12 bases separating them. This CDR3 has 15 amino acids. CDR3 residues: CASSAGRPSTDTQYF. CDR3 DNA sequence: TGTGCCAGTAGTGCAGGTCGGCCCAGCACAGATACGCAGTATTTT.

The table lists this clone with many counts. This chain links TRBV30 with TRBJ2-1; D gene ambiguous. Germline lookup yields CDR1 GTSNPN and CDR2 SVGIG (reference sequence). V lost 2 bases to trimming and J lost 12 bases, with 17 bases between them. The CDR3 spans 13 residues. The CDR3, as DNA: TGTGCCTGGAGTAGTTACACCATCTCTGGGCAGTTCTTC. As protein: CAWSSYTISGQFF.

This clone showed up just once. The chain couples TRBV4-1 to TRBJ2-1; 15 nucleotides align to TRBD2. Germline CDR1 is MGHRA and CDR2 is YSYEKL. The CDR3 covers 19 residues. V shed 1 base, J shed 8 bases, and the junction held 12 bases outside the gene matches. The CDR3 sequence is CASSQGNPGTSGRTHEQFF. CDR3 in DNA: TGCGCCAGCAGCCAAGGTAACCCCGGGACTAGCGGGAGGACCCATGAGCAGTTCTTC.

The rearrangement links TRBV2 to TRBJ1-5; D unresolved. CDR1 SNHLY and CDR2 FYNNEI come from the germline V gene. There are 13 residues in the CDR3. V gave up 1 base and J gave up 4 bases, with 5 bases separating them. Here the CDR3 DNA reads TGTGCCAGCAGTGAAGTAGGTAATCAGCCCCAGCATTTT. It encodes CASSEVGNQPQHF.

This clone was counted a single time. The gene calls are TRBV19 and TRBJ2-5, with a possible D match to TRBD2 (5 bases). The CDR3 consists of 13 residues. Trimming took 6 bases from V and 1 from J, leaving 9 bases between them. Germline values: CDR1 LNHDA, CDR2 SQIVND (reference sequence). CDR3 nucleotide sequence: TGTGCCAGTAGCCGAGGACTCCAAGAGACCCAGTACTTC. It encodes CASSRGLQETQYF.

The chain is built from TRBV15 and TRBJ1-4; D gene unclear. V was trimmed by 5 bases and J by 2 bases, leaving 12 bases between them. The CDR3 is 15 residues long. Per the germline V gene, CDR1 is LNHNV and CDR2 is YYDKDF (reference sequence). Written as DNA, the CDR3 is TGTGCCACCAGCTACGAAGTTGGCACTAATGAAAAACTGTTTTTT. It specifies CATSYEVGTNEKLFF.

This CDR3 is CASRGGYEQYF. Written as DNA, the CDR3 is TGTGCCAGCAGGGGCGGCTACGAGCAGTACTTC. The chain has TRBV2 and TRBJ2-7; no definite D call. This CDR3 spans 11 amino acids. Looked up from germline, CDR1 is SNHLY and CDR2 is FYNNEI. Trimming took 6 bases from V and 3 from J, leaving 6 bases between them.

J is TRBJ2-5 and V is TRBV29-1, with a weak D call TRBD2 (6 bases). The CDR3 loop spans 12 amino acids. CDR1 SQVTM and CDR2 ANQGSEA come from the germline V gene. CDR3 region: CRSGTEQETQYF. The DNA of the CDR3 is TGCAGATCTGGGACTGAACAAGAGACCCAGTACTTC.

V usage is TRBV2 and J usage is TRBJ2-7; D not resolved. This CDR3 region has 14 residues. Trimming took 8 bases from V and 2 from J, leaving 16 bases between them. The germline V gene has CDR1 SNHLY and CDR2 FYNNEI. CDR3 bases: TGTGCCAGCGTCCTTTCGCCACCCACCTACGAGCAGTACTTC. Residues: CASVLSPPTYEQYF.

This clone was recorded a few times. This chain connects TRBV29-1 to TRBJ1-1; maybe TRBD1 (5 bases). Trimming left V 6 bases short and J 5 bases short, with 16 bases between. Germline V CDR1 and CDR2: SQVTM, ANQGSEA. The CDR3 extends over 13 amino acids. The CDR3 DNA is TGCAGCGTATCGACAGACCAGAGGACTGAAGCTTTCTTT. Residues: CSVSTDQRTEAFF.

The table lists this clone with a count of one. The chain links TRBV19 to TRBJ2-1; possibly TRBD1 or TRBD2 for D (6 bases each). Germline CDR1 is LNHDA and CDR2 is SQIVND (reference sequence). The length of the CDR3 is 14 residues. V shed 7 bases and J shed 8 bases, with 18 bases lying between them. The DNA of the CDR3 is TGTGCCAGTAAGACAAGGAGGGGGTCCCATGAGCAGTTCTTC. This translates into CASKTRRGSHEQFF. The variable domain in full, completed from reference TRBV19 and TRBJ2-1, reads DGGITQSPKYLFRKEGQNVTLSCEQNLNHDAMYWYRQDPGQGLRLIYYSQIVNDFQKGDIAEGYSVSREKKESFPLTVTSAQKNPTAFYLCASKTRRGSHEQFFGPGTRLTVL.

This chain uses TRBV7-3 with TRBJ2-2; D remains ambiguous. The CDR3 has 13 amino acids. V lost 5 bases, J lost 3 bases, and 7 bases lay in between. In germline, CDR1 is SGHTA, CDR2 FQGTGA. Here the CDR3 reads CASSKRHTGELFF. The CDR3 DNA is TGTGCCAGCAGCAAAAGACACACCGGGGAGCTGTTTTTT.

This clone was detected only a few times. This chain joins TRBV19 and TRBJ1-5, with no clear D. Germline CDR1 LNHDA, CDR2 SQIVND (reference sequence). V was shortened by 6 bases and J by 0 bases, with 12 bases between the two germline ends. This CDR3 has 15 amino acids. Written as DNA, the CDR3 is TGTGCCAGTAGCTTTTCGTGGACTAGCAATCAGCCCCAGCATTTT. Residues: CASSFSWTSNQPQHF.